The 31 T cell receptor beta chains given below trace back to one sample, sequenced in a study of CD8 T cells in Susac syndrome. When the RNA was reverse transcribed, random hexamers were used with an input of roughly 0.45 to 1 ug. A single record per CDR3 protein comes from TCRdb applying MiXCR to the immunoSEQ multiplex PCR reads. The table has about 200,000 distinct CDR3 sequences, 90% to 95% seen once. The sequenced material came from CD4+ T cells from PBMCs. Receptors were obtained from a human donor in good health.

CDR3 DNA: TGCGCCAGCAGATCCCCCGGGACTGCAGATAATGAGCAGTTCTTC. As protein: CASRSPGTADNEQFF. The V gene is TRBV5-1, the J gene TRBJ2-1; D is perhaps TRBD2 (6 bases). Deletions cut 5 bases from V and 7 bases from J, with 19 bases between. Per the germline V gene, CDR1 is SGHRS and CDR2 is YFSETQ. The CDR3 length is 15 residues.

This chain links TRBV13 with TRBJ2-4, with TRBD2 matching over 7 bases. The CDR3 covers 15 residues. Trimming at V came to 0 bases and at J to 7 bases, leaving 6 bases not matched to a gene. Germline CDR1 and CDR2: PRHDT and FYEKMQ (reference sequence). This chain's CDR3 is CASSLGLQGGNIQYF. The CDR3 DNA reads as TGTGCCAGCAGCTTAGGCCTCCAGGGAGGGAACATTCAGTACTTC.

DNA of the CDR3: TGCAGCGTTGGGCAGCTCATGAACACTGAAGCTTTCTTT. This codes for CSVGQLMNTEAFF. The chain is built from TRBV29-1 and TRBJ1-1, with D uncertain. Germline V gene data show CDR1 as SQVTM and CDR2 as ANQGSEA. This CDR3 has 13 amino acids. Trimming removed 4 bases from V and 0 bases from J, with 9 bases in between.

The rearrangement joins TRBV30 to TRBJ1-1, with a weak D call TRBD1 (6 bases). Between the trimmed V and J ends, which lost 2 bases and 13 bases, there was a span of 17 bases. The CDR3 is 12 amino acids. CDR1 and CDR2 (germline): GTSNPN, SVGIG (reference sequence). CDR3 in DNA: TGTGCCTGGAGTCCAAGGGGGAGTCGGGGTTTCTTT. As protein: CAWSPRGSRGFF.

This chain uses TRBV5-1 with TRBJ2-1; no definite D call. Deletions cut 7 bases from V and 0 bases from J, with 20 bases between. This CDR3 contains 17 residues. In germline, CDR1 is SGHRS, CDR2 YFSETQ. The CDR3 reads CASGPSSQRSSYNEQFF. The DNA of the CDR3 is TGCGCCAGCGGCCCCAGCAGCCAACGGAGCTCCTACAATGAGCAGTTCTTC.

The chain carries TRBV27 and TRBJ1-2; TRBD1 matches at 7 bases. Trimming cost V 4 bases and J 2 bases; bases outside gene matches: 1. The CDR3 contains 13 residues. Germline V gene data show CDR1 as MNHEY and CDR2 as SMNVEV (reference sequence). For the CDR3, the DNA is TGTGCCAGCAGTTCGACAGGGAACTATGGCTACACCTTC. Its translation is CASSSTGNYGYTF.

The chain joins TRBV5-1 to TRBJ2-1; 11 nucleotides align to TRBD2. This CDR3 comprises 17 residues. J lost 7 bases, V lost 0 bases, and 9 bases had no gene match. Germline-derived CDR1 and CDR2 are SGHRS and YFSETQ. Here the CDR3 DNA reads TGCGCCAGCAGCTTGGGGACTAGCGGGTTGAAGGTGAATGAGCAGTTCTTC. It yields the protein CASSLGTSGLKVNEQFF.

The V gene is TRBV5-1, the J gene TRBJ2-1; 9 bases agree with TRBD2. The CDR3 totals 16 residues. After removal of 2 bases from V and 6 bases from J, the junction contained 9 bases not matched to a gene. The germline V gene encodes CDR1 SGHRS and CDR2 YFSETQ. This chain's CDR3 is CASSFAGTSNSNEQFF. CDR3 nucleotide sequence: TGCGCCAGCAGCTTCGCCGGGACTAGCAATTCCAATGAGCAGTTCTTC.

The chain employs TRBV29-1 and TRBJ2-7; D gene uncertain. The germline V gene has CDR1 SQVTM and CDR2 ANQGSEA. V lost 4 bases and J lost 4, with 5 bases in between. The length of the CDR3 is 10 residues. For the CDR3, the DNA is TGCAGCGTTGGCAGTTACGAGCAGTACTTC. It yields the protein CSVGSYEQYF.

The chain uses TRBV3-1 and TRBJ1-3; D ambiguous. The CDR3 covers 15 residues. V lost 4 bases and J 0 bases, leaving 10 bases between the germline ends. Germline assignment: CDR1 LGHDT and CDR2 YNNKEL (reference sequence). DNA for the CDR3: TGTGCCAGCAGCCCCGTCCGGTCCTCTGGAAACACCATATATTTT. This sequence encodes CASSPVRSSGNTIYF.

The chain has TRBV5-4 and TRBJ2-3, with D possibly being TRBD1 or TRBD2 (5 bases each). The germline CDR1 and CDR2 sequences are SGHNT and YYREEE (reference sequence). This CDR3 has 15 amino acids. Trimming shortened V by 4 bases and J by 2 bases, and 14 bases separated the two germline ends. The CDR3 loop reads CASSRRDGSTDTQYF. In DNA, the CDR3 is TGTGCCAGCAGCCGACGGGACGGATCCACAGATACGCAGTATTTT.

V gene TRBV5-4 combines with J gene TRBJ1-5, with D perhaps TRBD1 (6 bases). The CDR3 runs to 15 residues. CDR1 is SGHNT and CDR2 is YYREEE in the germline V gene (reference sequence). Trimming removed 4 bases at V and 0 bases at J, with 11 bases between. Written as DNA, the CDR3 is TGTGCCAGCAGCATCCAGGGGCGTAGCAATCAGCCCCAGCATTTT. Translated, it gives CASSIQGRSNQPQHF.

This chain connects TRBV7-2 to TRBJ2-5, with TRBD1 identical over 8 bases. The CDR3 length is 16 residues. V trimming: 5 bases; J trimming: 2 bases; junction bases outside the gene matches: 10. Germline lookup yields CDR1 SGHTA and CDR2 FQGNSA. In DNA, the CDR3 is TGTGCCAGCAGCCCACTATCCTGGACAGGGCAAGAGACCCAGTACTTC. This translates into CASSPLSWTGQETQYF.

CDR3 amino acids: CATSDLQGQANTEAFF. In nucleotides, the CDR3 is TGTGCCACCAGTGATTTGCAGGGCCAGGCGAACACTGAAGCTTTCTTT. The V gene is TRBV24-1, the J gene TRBJ1-1; the D gene is possibly TRBD1 (5 bases). Germline assignment: CDR1 KGHDR and CDR2 SFDVKD. The CDR3 has 16 residues. Trimming removed 0 bases from V and 1 base from J, with 11 bases in between.

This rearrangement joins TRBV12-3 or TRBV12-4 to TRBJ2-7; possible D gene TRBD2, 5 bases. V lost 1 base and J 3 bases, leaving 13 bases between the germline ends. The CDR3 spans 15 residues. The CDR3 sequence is CASSLGPSGNYEQYF. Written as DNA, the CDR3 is TGTGCCAGCAGTTTAGGCCCATCGGGGAACTACGAGCAGTACTTC.

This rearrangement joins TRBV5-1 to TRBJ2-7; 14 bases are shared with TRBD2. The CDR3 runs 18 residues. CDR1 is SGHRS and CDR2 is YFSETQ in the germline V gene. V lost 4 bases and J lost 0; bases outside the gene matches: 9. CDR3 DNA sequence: TGCGCCAGCAGCCCTGGGACTAGCGGGAGCGCGAGCTCCTACGAGCAGTACGTC. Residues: CASSPGTSGSASSYEQYV.

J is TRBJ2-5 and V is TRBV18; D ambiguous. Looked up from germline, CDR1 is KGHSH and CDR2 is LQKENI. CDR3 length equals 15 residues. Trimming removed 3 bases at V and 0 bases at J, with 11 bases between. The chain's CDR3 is CASSPLGRNQETQYF. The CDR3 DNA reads TGTGCCAGCTCACCCCTCGGACGGAACCAAGAGACCCAGTACTTC. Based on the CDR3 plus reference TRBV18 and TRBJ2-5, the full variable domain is NAGVMQNPRHLVRRRGQEARLRCSPMKGHSHVYWYRQLPEEGLKFMVYLQKENIIDESGMPKERFSAEFPKEGPSILRIQQVVRGDSAAYFCASSPLGRNQETQYFGPGTRLLVL.

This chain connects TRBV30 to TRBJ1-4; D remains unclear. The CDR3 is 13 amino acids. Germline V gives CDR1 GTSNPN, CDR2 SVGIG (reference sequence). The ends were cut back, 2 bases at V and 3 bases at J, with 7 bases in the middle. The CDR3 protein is CAWSQGSNEKLFF. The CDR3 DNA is TGTGCCTGGAGTCAAGGGTCTAATGAAAAACTGTTTTTT.

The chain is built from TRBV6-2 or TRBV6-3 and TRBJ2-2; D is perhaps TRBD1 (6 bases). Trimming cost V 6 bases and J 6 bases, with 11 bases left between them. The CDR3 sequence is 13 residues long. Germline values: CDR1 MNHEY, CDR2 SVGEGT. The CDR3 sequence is CASRTAGAGELFF. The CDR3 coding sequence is TGTGCCAGCAGGACGGCAGGGGCCGGGGAGCTGTTTTTT.

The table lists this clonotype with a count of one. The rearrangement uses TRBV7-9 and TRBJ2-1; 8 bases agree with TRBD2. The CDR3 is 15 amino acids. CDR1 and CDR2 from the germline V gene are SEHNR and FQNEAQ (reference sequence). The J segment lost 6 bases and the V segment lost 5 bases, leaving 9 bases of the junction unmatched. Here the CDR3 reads CASSLAGGIGNEQFF. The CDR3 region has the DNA TGTGCCAGCAGCCTTGCGGGGGGTATCGGCAATGAGCAGTTCTTC. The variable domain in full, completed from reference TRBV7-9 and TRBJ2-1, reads DTGVSQNPRHKITKRGQNVTFRCDPISEHNRLYWYRQTLGQGPEFLTYFQNEAQLEKSRLLSDRFSAERPKGSFSTLEIQRTEQGDSAMYLCASSLAGGIGNEQFFGPGTRLTVL.

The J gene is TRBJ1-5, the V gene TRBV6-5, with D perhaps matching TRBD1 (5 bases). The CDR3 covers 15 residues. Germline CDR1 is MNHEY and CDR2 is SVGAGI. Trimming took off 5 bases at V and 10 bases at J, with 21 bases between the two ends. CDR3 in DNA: TGTGCCAGCAGTCCCTCTTGGACGGGGGAGGCTCCCCAGCATTTT. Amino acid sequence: CASSPSWTGEAPQHF.

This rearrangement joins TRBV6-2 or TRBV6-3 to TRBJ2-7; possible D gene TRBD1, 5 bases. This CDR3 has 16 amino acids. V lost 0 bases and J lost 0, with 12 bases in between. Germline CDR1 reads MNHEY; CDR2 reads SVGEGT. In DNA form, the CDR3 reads TGTGCCAGCAGTTACTCGGTGTCGGACATCTCCTACGAGCAGTACGTC. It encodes CASSYSVSDISYEQYV.

CDR3 in DNA: TGTGCCTGGAGTGTTTCAGGTTCCCCAGGCGGCTACACCTTC. This translates into CAWSVSGSPGGYTF. The V and J genes are TRBV30 and TRBJ1-2, with D unclear. The germline V and J ends were trimmed by 0 bases and 8 bases, with 16 bases remaining between them. Germline CDR1 is GTSNPN and CDR2 is SVGIG (reference sequence). The CDR3 consists of 14 residues.

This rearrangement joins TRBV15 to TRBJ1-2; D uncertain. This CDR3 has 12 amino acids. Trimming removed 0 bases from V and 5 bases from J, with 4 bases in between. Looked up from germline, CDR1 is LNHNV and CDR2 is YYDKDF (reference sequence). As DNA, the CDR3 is TGTGCCACCAGCAGAGAAACTTATGGCTACACCTTC. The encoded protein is CATSRETYGYTF.

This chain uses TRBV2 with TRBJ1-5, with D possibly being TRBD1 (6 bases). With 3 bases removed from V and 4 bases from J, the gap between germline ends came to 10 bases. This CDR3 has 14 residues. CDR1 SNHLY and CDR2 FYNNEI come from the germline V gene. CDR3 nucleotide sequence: TGTGCCAGCAGTGAGTACAGGGATAATCAGCCCCAGCATTTT. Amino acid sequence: CASSEYRDNQPQHF.

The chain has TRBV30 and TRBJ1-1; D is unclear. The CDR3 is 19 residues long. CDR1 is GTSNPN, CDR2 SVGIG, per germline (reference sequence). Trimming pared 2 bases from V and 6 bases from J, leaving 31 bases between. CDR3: CAWSREGAGAIHFGAEAFF. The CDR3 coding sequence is TGTGCCTGGAGTAGGGAAGGAGCGGGAGCCATCCACTTTGGCGCTGAAGCTTTCTTT.

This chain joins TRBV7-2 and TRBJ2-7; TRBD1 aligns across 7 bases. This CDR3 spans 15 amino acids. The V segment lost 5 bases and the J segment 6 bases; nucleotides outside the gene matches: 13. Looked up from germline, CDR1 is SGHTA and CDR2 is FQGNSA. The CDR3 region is CASSRRQGSSGEQYF. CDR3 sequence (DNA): TGTGCCAGCAGCCGCCGACAGGGATCCTCGGGCGAGCAGTACTTC. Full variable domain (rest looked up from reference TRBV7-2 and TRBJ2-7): GAGVSQSPSNKVTEKGKDVELRCDPISGHTALYWYRQSLGQGLEFLIYFQGNSAPDKSGLPSDRFSAERTGGSVSTLTIQRTQQEDSAVYLCASSRRQGSSGEQYFGPGTRLTVT.

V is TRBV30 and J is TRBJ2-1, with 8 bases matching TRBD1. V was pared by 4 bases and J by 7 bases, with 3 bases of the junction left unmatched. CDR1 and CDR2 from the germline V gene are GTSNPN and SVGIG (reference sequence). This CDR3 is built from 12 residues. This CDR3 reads CAWTGGRNEQFF. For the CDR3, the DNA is TGTGCCTGGACAGGGGGCAGGAATGAGCAGTTCTTC.

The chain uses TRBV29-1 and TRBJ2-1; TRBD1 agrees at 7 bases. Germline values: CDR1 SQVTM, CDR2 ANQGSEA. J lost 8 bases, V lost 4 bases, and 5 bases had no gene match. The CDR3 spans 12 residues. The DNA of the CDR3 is TGCAGCGTTGTGAAGGGGGCGGATGAGCAGTTCTTC. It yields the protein CSVVKGADEQFF.

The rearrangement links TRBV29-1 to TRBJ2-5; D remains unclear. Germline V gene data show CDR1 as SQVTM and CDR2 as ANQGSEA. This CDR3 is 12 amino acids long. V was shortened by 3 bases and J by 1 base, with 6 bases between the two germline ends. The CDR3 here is CSVDGSQETQYF. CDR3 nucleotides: TGCAGCGTTGACGGAAGCCAAGAGACCCAGTACTTC.

The CDR3 nucleotides are TGTGCCACCAGCAGAGATCTGGCAGGAGAAGAGCAGTACGTC. Amino acid sequence: CATSRDLAGEEQYV. The J gene is TRBJ2-7, the V gene TRBV15; D not certain. V was cut by 0 bases and J by 7 bases, with 13 bases left in between. This CDR3 has 14 residues. Germline loops: CDR1 LNHNV, CDR2 YYDKDF (reference sequence).